These T cell receptor beta chains were read from a single sample in a study of blood T cell repertoires in COVID-19. The repertoire was sequenced with immunoSEQ multiplex PCR; TCRdb's copy has only in-frame clones and lacks some. The profile shows roughly 300,000 clones, 86% of them singletons. The sample consisted of PBMCs or T cells enriched from blood (not recorded which). The receptors were gathered from a woman under 30 who had recovered from COVID-19. CDR3s include the opening cysteine and the closing phenylalanine or tryptophan. A D gene is named only where the DNA matches it firmly. Clone size is stated in some rows and not others, as once, few, many or a class when expanded.

j_call | d_call | clone_size | v_call | cdr3_aa | cdr3_nt
TRBJ2-3 | TRBD1 | NA | TRBV5-5 | CASSFVGQGVLDTQYF | TGTGCCAGCAGCTTCGTTGGACAGGGGGTCTTGGATACGCAGTATTTT
TRBJ2-7 | NA | NA | TRBV6-5 | CASSPDSSYEQYF | TGTGCCAGCAGCCCGGACAGTTCCTACGAGCAGTACTTC
TRBJ2-1 | TRBD1 | NA | TRBV27 | CASSFPGQAGHQFF | TGTGCCAGCAGTTTCCCGGGACAGGCAGGCCATCAGTTCTTC
TRBJ2-1 | TRBD1 | NA | TRBV7-8 | CASSLVQGARSYNEQFF | TGTGCCAGCAGCTTAGTACAGGGGGCCCGATCCTACAATGAGCAGTTCTTC
TRBJ1-1 | NA | once | TRBV19 | CASSAVNTEAFF | TGTGCCAGTTCTGCGGTGAACACTGAAGCTTTCTTT
TRBJ2-3 | TRBD2 | NA | TRBV11-2 | CASSLGLAGRDTQYF | TGTGCCAGCAGCCTCGGACTAGCGGGGAGAGATACGCAGTATTTT
TRBJ2-1 | NA | NA | TRBV7-9 | CASSSLTSVPYNEQFF | TGTGCCAGCAGCTCCTTAACGAGCGTCCCCTACAATGAGCAGTTCTTC
TRBJ2-7 | TRBD2 | NA | TRBV18 | CASSSRQQIAGVDF | TGTGCCAGCTCATCAAGACAGCAAATAGCGGGAGTGGACTTC
TRBJ1-6 | TRBD1 | NA | TRBV7-9 | CASSFSRGQGNSPLHF | TGTGCCAGCAGCTTTTCTCGGGGACAGGGTAATTCACCCCTCCACTTT
TRBJ1-1 | NA | NA | TRBV18 | CASSGGRGTEAFF | TGTGCCAGCTCGGGGGGTAGGGGTACTGAAGCTTTCTTT
TRBJ1-6 | NA | NA | TRBV27 | CASSLSLSSYNSPLHF | TGTGCCAGCAGTTTAAGTCTGAGCTCCTATAATTCACCCCTCCACTTT
TRBJ2-3 | TRBD1 | NA | TRBV5-1 | CASSRTGENTDTQYF | TGCGCCAGCAGCCGGACAGGAGAGAACACAGATACGCAGTATTTT
TRBJ1-2 | TRBD1 | NA | TRBV19 | CASSIELTGRMEGYTF | TGTGCCAGTAGTATAGAATTGACAGGGCGAATGGAAGGCTACACCTTC
TRBJ2-2 | NA | NA | TRBV5-5 | CASSLRGRENTGELFF | TGTGCCAGCAGCTTGCGTGGGCGGGAGAACACCGGGGAGCTGTTTTTT
TRBJ1-5 | TRBD1 | few | TRBV6-5 | CASSWTSGGNQPQHF | TGTGCCAGCAGTTGGACCTCAGGGGGGAATCAGCCCCAGCATTTT
TRBJ2-5 | TRBD2 | NA | TRBV18 | CASSPGAGGIGETQYF | TGTGCCAGCTCACCCGGAGCGGGAGGTATAGGAGAGACCCAGTACTTC
TRBJ2-1 | TRBD2 | NA | TRBV6-4 | CASSDSMAGGYNEQFF | TGTGCCAGCAGTGACTCGATGGCGGGGGGATACAATGAGCAGTTCTTC
TRBJ1-2 | TRBD1 | NA | TRBV24-1 | CATSDVGQGHGYTF | TGTGCCACCAGTGATGTAGGACAGGGTCATGGCTACACCTTC
TRBJ1-3 | NA | NA | TRBV5-1 | CASSTDISGNTIYF | TGCGCCAGCAGCACGGACATCTCTGGAAACACCATATATTTT
TRBJ2-2 | NA | NA | TRBV5-8 | CASSLRAGRRIF | TGTGCCAGCAGCTTGCGGGCGGGGAGGCGGATTTTT
TRBJ1-5 | NA | NA | TRBV2 | CASSARQLNQPQHF | TGTGCCAGCAGCGCTCGACAGCTCAATCAGCCCCAGCATTTT
TRBJ2-1 | TRBD2 | few | TRBV3-1/TRBV3-2 | CASSQGPGTSGNEQFF | TGTGCCAGCAGCCAAGGGCCCGGGACTAGCGGGAATGAGCAGTTCTTC
TRBJ1-1 | TRBD1 | NA | TRBV28 | CASSSRDRGLNTEAFF | TGTGCCAGCAGCTCCCGGGACAGGGGTTTGAACACTGAAGCTTTCTTT
TRBJ1-3 | NA | few | TRBV27 | CASGEVRQVAGNTIYF | TGTGCCAGCGGTGAGGTAAGACAGGTGGCTGGAAACACCATATATTTT
TRBJ1-2 | NA | NA | TRBV7-9 | CASSLATDNNYGYTF | TGTGCCAGCAGCTTAGCAACAGACAACAACTATGGCTACACCTTC
TRBJ2-3 | NA | NA | TRBV3-1/TRBV3-2 | CASSHFGQVGTDTQYF | TGTGCCAGCAGCCATTTCGGACAAGTCGGCACAGATACGCAGTATTTT
TRBJ2-2 | TRBD2 | NA | TRBV19 | CASGRGLAGAPTGELFF | TGTGCCAGTGGCAGGGGACTAGCGGGAGCACCCACCGGGGAGCTGTTTTTT
TRBJ2-3 | NA | NA | TRBV9 | CASSPRSIRTDTQYF | TGTGCCAGCAGCCCCCGAAGCATACGCACAGATACGCAGTATTTT
TRBJ2-2 | NA | few | TRBV10-1 | CASSESASRTGELFF | TGCGCCAGCAGTGAGTCAGCTAGCCGCACCGGGGAGCTGTTTTTT
TRBJ2-3 | TRBD2 | NA | TRBV11-3 | CASSFGSGGTDTQYF | TGTGCCAGCAGCTTCGGTAGCGGGGGCACAGATACGCAGTATTTT
TRBJ1-4 | TRBD1 | NA | TRBV5-1 | CASSLAEDTGGGPNEKLFF | TGCGCCAGCAGCTTGGCCGAGGATACAGGGGGTGGCCCTAATGAAAAACTGTTTTTT
TRBJ2-2 | NA | NA | TRBV18 | CASSPDSTGELFF | TGTGCCAGCTCGCCGGACAGCACCGGGGAGCTGTTTTTT